Included here is one TCR beta chain sequence, with context. The antigen is not known. The source of the sample is a study of cytomegalovirus exposure and HLA in healthy donors. Study results and limitations: In a later analysis, TCR beta V- and J-gene trimming showed a link to a missense DCLRE1C variant. Among CMV-associated TCR beta chains, most appeared HLA-restricted in a later analysis. In a later analysis, HLA-associated beta chains showed higher expansion and lower generation probabilities than comparable chains.

Germline V gene sequence: CDR1 MNHNS, CDR2 SASEGT. This CDR3 spans 13 amino acids. The V and J ends lost 6 bases and 2 bases respectively, with 7 bases between them. The PCR employed 60 Vbeta primers together with 13 Jbeta primers. Only in-frame clones appear in the TCRdb table, and some are missing; sequencing was by immunoSEQ multiplex PCR. This table holds some 140,000 clones, about four fifths found once. The chain couples TRBV6-1 to TRBJ1-4; D unclear. This sequence originates from a male donor in good health and CMV-seropositive. Sequenced sample: PBMCs. The CDR3 bases are TGTGCCAGCAGACAGAAGACTAATGAAAAACTGTTTTTT. Amino acid sequence: CASRQKTNEKLFF.